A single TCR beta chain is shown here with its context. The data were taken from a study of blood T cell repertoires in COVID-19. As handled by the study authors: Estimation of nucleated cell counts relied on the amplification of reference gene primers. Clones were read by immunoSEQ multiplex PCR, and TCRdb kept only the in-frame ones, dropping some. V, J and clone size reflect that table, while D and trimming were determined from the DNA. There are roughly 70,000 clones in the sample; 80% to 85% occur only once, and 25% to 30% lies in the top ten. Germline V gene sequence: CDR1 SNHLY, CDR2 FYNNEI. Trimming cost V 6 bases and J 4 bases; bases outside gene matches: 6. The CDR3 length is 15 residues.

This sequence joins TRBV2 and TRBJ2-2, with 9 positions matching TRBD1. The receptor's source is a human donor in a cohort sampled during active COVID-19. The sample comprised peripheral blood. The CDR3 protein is CASRQGQGGTGELFF. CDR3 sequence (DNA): TGTGCCAGCAGACAGGGACAGGGTGGCACCGGGGAGCTGTTTTTT. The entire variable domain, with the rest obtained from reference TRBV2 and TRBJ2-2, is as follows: EPEVTQTPSHQVTQMGQEVILRCVPISNHLYFYWYRQILGQKVEFLVSFYNNEISEKSEIFDDQFSVERPDGSNFTLKIRSTKLEDSAMYFCASRQGQGGTGELFFGEGSRLTVL.